A single sample is the source of the 11 T cell receptor beta chains below, sequenced in a study of blood T cell repertoires in COVID-19. Sequencing was performed with immunoSEQ multiplex PCR; in TCRdb, only in-frame clones are kept and a portion is missing. The sample has around 70,000 clones, around 90% seen once; the top ten hold approximately 30%. The sequencing sample was made of peripheral blood. The receptors were gathered from an elderly woman with active or convalescent COVID-19.

J is TRBJ1-2 and V is TRBV5-1; 8 bases are a match to TRBD1. Germline V gives CDR1 SGHRS, CDR2 YFSETQ. This CDR3 spans 15 amino acids. V was pared by 0 bases and J by 8 bases, with 9 bases of the junction left unmatched. CDR3 in DNA: TGCGCCAGCAGCTTGGGGGGACAGGTCCCCGAGGGCTACACCTTC. Protein product: CASSLGGQVPEGYTF.

J is TRBJ2-7 and V is TRBV20-1, with a possible D match to TRBD1 (5 bases). The ends were cut back, 4 bases at V and 2 bases at J, with 18 bases in the middle. The length of the CDR3 is 15 residues. The germline CDR1 and CDR2 sequences are DFQATT and SNEGSKA (reference sequence). The CDR3 reads CSANDRSAGTYEQYF. CDR3 sequence (DNA): TGCAGTGCTAATGATAGGAGTGCAGGGACCTACGAGCAGTACTTC.

V gene TRBV19 combines with J gene TRBJ2-7, with TRBD2 matching over 9 bases. V lost 3 bases to trimming and J lost 2 bases; unmatched junction nucleotides: 5. The CDR3 length is 15 residues. CDR1 and CDR2 (germline): LNHDA, SQIVND (reference sequence). The CDR3 loop is CASSILAGRTYEQYF. For the CDR3, the DNA is TGTGCCAGTAGTATTCTAGCGGGACGAACCTACGAGCAGTACTTC.

Concerning this clone itself: Its ends do not fully match the called genes, so a read error is possible. V is TRBV12-3 or TRBV12-4 and J is TRBJ1-2, with 8 positions matching TRBD1. This CDR3 contains 12 residues. The CDR3 reads CASTNPKTGAEF. CDR3 in DNA: TGTGCCAGCACCAACCCGAAGACAGGGGCGGAATTC.

The chain couples TRBV7-2 to TRBJ2-1, with 9 bases identical to TRBD2. V dropped 8 bases and J dropped 8; count of bases not matched to a gene: 13. This CDR3 spans 15 amino acids. Germline assignment: CDR1 SGHTA and CDR2 FQGNSA. CDR3 loop: CASDGRGGGAYEQFF. In nucleotides, the CDR3 is TGTGCCAGCGACGGCCGTGGCGGGGGGGCCTATGAGCAGTTCTTC. Combining the CDR3 with reference TRBV7-2 and TRBJ2-1 gives the whole variable domain GAGVSQSPSNKVTEKGKDVELRCDPISGHTALYWYRQSLGQGLEFLIYFQGNSAPDKSGLPSDRFSAERTGGSVSTLTIQRTQQEDSAVYLCASDGRGGGAYEQFFGPGTRLTVL.

The chain joins TRBV27 to TRBJ2-7, with 7 bases lining up with TRBD2. The CDR3 spans 13 residues. V trimming: 8 bases; J trimming: 3 bases; junction bases outside the gene matches: 7. CDR1 MNHEY and CDR2 SMNVEV come from the germline V gene (reference sequence). CDR3 sequence: CASGFREGYEQYF. In nucleotides, the CDR3 is TGTGCCAGCGGATTCAGGGAGGGCTACGAGCAGTACTTC.

This chain links TRBV7-2 with TRBJ1-2; the D is unclear. Germline assignment: CDR1 SGHTA and CDR2 FQGNSA. CDR3 length equals 15 residues. Trimming removed 2 bases from V and 0 bases from J, with 10 bases in between. Here the CDR3 DNA reads TGTGCCAGCAGCTTACGGTCGGGGACTAACTATGGCTACACCTTC. Protein product: CASSLRSGTNYGYTF.

In this sample, this clone turned up a few times. The chain uses TRBV5-4 and TRBJ1-2, with 7 bases that match TRBD1. The J segment lost 8 bases and the V segment lost 5 bases, leaving 3 bases of the junction unmatched. Germline V CDR1 and CDR2: SGHNT, YYREEE (reference sequence). This CDR3 has 11 amino acids. The CDR3 spells CASSYRGGYTF. In nucleotides, the CDR3 is TGTGCCAGCAGTTACAGGGGCGGCTACACCTTC. Drawing the rest from reference TRBV5-4 and TRBJ1-2, the complete variable domain is ETGVTQSPTHLIKTRGQQVTLRCSSQSGHNTVSWYQQALGQGPQFIFQYYREEENGRGNFPPRFSGLQFPNYSSELNVNALELDDSALYLCASSYRGGYTFGSGTRLTVV.

The genes are TRBV30 and TRBJ1-2; D remains unclear. Germline CDR1 reads GTSNPN; CDR2 reads SVGIG (reference sequence). The germline V and J ends were trimmed by 7 bases and 8 bases, with 17 bases remaining between them. The CDR3 is 12 amino acids. The DNA of the CDR3 is TGTGCCTTCAACACGGCGGGGTTCGGCTACACCTTC. This encodes CAFNTAGFGYTF.

The genes are TRBV20-1 and TRBJ2-1; TRBD2 agrees at 14 bases. CDR3 length equals 18 residues. Germline V CDR1 and CDR2: DFQATT, SNEGSKA (reference sequence). With V trimmed by 3 bases and J by 8 bases, 15 bases remained unmatched. In DNA form, the CDR3 reads TGCAGTGCTAGTGGGGCCACCCCCGGGACTAGCGGGGGATATGAGCAGTTCTTC. Translated: CSASGATPGTSGGYEQFF.

This sequence joins TRBV5-4 and TRBJ2-7, with 7 bases lining up with TRBD2. This CDR3 has 14 amino acids. J lost 2 bases, V lost 0 bases, and 2 bases had no gene match. Germline CDR1 reads SGHNT; CDR2 reads YYREEE (reference sequence). The CDR3 sequence is CASSLVAGAYEQYF. The CDR3 DNA is TGTGCCAGCAGCTTGGTGGCGGGGGCCTACGAGCAGTACTTC.